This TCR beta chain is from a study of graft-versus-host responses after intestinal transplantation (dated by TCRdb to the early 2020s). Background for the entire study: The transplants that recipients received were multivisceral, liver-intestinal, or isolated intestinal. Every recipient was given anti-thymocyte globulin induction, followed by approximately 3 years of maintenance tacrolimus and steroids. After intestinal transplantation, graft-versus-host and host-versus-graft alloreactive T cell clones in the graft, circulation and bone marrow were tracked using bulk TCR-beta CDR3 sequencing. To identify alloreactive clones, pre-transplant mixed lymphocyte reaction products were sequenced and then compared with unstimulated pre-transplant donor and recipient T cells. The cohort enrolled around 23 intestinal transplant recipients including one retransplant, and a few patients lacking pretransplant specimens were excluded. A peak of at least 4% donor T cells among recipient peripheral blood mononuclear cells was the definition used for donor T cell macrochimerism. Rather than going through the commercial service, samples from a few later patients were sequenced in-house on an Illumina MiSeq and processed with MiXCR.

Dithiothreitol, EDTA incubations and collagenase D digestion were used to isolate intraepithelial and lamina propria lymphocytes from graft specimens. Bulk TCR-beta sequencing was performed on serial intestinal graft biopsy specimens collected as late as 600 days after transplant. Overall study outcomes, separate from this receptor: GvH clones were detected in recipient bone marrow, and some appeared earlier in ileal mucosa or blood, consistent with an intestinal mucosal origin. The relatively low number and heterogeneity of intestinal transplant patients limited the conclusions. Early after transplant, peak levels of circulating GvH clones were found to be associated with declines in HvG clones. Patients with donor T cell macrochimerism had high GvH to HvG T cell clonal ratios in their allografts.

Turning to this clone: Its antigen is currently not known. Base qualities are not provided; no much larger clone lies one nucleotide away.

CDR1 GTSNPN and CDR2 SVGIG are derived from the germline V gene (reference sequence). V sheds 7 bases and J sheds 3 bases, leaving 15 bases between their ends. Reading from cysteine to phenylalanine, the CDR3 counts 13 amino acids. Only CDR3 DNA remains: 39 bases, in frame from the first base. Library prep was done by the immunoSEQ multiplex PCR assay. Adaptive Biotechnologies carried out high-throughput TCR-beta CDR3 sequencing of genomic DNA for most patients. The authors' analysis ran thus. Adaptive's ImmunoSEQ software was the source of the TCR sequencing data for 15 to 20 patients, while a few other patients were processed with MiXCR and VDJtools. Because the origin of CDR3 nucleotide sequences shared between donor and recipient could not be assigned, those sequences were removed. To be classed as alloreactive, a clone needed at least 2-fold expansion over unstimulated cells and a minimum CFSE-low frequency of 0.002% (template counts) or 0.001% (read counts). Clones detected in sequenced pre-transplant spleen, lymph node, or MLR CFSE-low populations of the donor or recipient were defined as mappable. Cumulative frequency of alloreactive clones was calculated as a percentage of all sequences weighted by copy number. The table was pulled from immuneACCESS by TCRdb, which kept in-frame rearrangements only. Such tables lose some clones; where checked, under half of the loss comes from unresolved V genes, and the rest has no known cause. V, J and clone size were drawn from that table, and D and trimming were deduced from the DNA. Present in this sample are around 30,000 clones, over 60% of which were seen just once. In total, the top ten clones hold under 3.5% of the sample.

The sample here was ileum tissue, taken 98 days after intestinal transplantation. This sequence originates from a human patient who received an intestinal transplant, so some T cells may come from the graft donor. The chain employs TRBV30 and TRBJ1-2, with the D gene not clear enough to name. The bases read TGTGCCTCCCGCGGCCCGGCGGACTATGGCTACACCTTC. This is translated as CASRGPADYGYTF.